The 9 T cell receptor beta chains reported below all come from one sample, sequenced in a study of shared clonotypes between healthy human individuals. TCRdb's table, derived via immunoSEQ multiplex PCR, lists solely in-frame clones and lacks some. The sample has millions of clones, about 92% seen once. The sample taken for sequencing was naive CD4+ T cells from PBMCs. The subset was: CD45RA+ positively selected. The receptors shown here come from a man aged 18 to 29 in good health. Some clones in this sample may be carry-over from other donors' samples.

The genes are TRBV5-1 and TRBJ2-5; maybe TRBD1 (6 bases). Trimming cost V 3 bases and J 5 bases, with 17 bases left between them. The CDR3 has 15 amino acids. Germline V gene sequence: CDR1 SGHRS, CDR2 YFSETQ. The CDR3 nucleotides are TGCGCCAGCAGCTCACTCGGTAGGGGGATTGAGACCCAGTACTTC. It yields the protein CASSSLGRGIETQYF.

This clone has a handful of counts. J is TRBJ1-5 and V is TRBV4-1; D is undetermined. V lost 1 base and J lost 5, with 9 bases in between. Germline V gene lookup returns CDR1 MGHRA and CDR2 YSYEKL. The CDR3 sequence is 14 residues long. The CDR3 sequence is CASSQGGLDQPQHF. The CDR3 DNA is TGCGCCAGCAGCCAAGGTGGGTTGGATCAGCCCCAGCATTTT.

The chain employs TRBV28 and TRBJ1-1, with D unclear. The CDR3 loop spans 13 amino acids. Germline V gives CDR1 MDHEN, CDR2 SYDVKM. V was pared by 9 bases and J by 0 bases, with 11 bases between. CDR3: CASHGGVNTEAFF. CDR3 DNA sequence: TGTGCCAGTCACGGTGGGGTGAACACTGAAGCTTTCTTT.

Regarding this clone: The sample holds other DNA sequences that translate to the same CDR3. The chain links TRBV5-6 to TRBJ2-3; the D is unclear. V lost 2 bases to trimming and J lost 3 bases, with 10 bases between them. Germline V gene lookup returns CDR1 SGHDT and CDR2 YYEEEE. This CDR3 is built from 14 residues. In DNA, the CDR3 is TGTGCCAGCAGCTTAGGTCCACTGACAGATACGCAGTATTTT. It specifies CASSLGPLTDTQYF.

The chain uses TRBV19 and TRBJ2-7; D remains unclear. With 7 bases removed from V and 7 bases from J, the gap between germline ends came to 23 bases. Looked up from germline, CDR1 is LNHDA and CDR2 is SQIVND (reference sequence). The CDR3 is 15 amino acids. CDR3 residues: CASTPSGSLRWEQYF. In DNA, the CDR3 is TGTGCCAGTACCCCTTCGGGCAGCTTGAGGTGGGAGCAGTACTTC.

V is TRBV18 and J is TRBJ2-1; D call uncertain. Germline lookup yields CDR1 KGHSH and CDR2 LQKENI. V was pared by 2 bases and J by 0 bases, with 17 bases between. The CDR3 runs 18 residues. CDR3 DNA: TGTGCCAGCTCACCATTTGTCCCATCCGGTAGCTCCTACAATGAGCAGTTCTTC. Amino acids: CASSPFVPSGSSYNEQFF.

Written as DNA, the CDR3 is TGTGCCAGTAGTCCAGCCGGGACAGCAGCCTACGAGCAGTACTTC. This translates into CASSPAGTAAYEQYF. The chain links TRBV19 to TRBJ2-7, with 7 bases matching TRBD1. From germline, CDR1 is LNHDA and CDR2 SQIVND (reference sequence). Losses at the gene ends were 5 bases for V and 2 bases for J; bases not matched to a gene: 9. The CDR3 consists of 15 residues. Using reference TRBV19 and TRBJ2-7 for the parts outside the CDR3, the full variable domain is DGGITQSPKYLFRKEGQNVTLSCEQNLNHDAMYWYRQDPGQGLRLIYYSQIVNDFQKGDIAEGYSVSREKKESFPLTVTSAQKNPTAFYLCASSPAGTAAYEQYFGPGTRLTVT.

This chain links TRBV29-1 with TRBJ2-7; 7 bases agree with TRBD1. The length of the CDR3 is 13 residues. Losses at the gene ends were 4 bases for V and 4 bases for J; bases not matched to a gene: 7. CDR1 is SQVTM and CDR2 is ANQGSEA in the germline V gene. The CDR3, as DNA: TGCAGCGTTGTTATCAGGGGACAGTACGAGCAGTACTTC. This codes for CSVVIRGQYEQYF.

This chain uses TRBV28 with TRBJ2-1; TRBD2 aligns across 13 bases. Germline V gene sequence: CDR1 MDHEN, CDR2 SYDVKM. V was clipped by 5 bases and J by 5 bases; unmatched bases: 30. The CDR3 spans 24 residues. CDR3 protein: CASSITRVPLITSGRAVGNNEQFF. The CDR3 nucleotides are TGTGCCAGCAGTATAACCCGGGTTCCGTTGATAACTAGCGGGAGGGCCGTGGGGAACAATGAGCAGTTCTTC.